The rows below give T cell receptor beta chains drawn from one sample of a study of CD8+CD57+ T cells in acquired aplastic anemia. TCRdb re-derived calls from the reads in MiXCR, one entry per CDR3 protein. The table includes approximately 380,000 distinct CDR3 sequences, roughly 68% detected once. Material for sequencing was sorted CD4+, CD8+, or CD8+CD57+ T cells (not recorded which) from PBMCs. The receptors here all came from a human donor in good health, serving as a control. The CDR3 runs from the conserved cysteine through the conserved F or W. The order of the fields is V gene, D gene, J gene, clone size, CDR3 DNA, CDR3 protein. D genes are given only for firm matches. Clone size is stated in some rows and not others, as once, few, many or a class when expanded.

>TRBV19|.|TRBJ1-5|many
TGTGCCAGTAGTAGTGGATTCGATAGCAATCAGCCCCAGCATTTT
CASSSGFDSNQPQHF
>TRBV11-1|.|TRBJ2-7|.
TGTGCCAGCAGCACCCGTCAGGAGCAGTACTTC
CASSTRQEQYF
>TRBV7-7|.|TRBJ2-3|few
TGTGCTAGCAGCTTAGGGGGGGGACGCACAGATACGCAGTATTTT
CASSLGGGRTDTQYF
>TRBV10-3|.|TRBJ1-3|once
TGTGCCAGCAAGCCCGGCGTGGGGGACGATGGAAACACCATATATTTT
CASKPGVGDDGNTIYF
>TRBV16|.|TRBJ1-2|.
TGTGCCAGCAGCCCGCGGAGGAAGGGGAGTAGCTCTAACTGTGGCTACACCTTC
CASSPRRKGSSSNCGYTF
>TRBV19|.|TRBJ2-3|few
TGTGCCAGTAGTATAGTTGGACAGAGCTCCTACAATGAGCAGTATTTT
CASSIVGQSSYNEQYF
>TRBV6-1|.|TRBJ1-3|.
TGTGCCAGCAGTTTCCAACGTCGAAACACCATATATTTT
CASSFQRRNTIYF
>TRBV20-1|.|TRBJ1-1|.
TGCAGTGCTACAAGGCAGGATTTTGGTGAAGCTTTCTTT
CSATRQDFGEAFF
>TRBV7-2|.|TRBJ1-5|.
TGTGCCAGCAGCTTTAGCAAGGGGGACGATATCCCCCACCATTTT
CASSFSKGDDIPHHF
>TRBV7-2|.|TRBJ2-6|.
TGTGCCAGCAGCTTAGATGGAGCTGGCTCTGGGGAGCACGTCCTGACTTTC
CASSLDGAGSGEHVLTF
>TRBV6-6|.|TRBJ1-2|many
TGTGCCAGCAGACCGACAGGCTCATATGGCTACACCTTC
CASRPTGSYGYTF
>TRBV11-2|.|TRBJ1-2|.
TGTGCCATCAGTGCGAGGGGGGCGGATCCCAACTATGGCTACACCTTC
CAISARGADPNYGYTF
>TRBV9|.|TRBJ1-6|.
TGTGCCAGCAGCGTAGTAAACTCCCCGATTTCACCCCTCCACTTT
CASSVVNSPISPLHF
>TRBV29-1|.|TRBJ1-2|few
TGCAGCGCCTCGGCCCAAGACTATGGCTACACCTTC
CSASAQDYGYTF
>TRBV5-8|.|TRBJ1-6|many
TGTGCCAGCAGCAAACACACCGAGGATTCACCCCTCCACTTT
CASSKHTEDSPLHF